Presented here are 8 T cell receptor beta chains from one specimen sequenced in a study of blood T cell repertoires in COVID-19. Data came from immunoSEQ multiplex PCR; TCRdb stores just in-frame clones and leaves some out. The repertoire includes some 300,000 clones, 88% of them detected once, and 6.9% sits in the top ten. The specimen sequenced was peripheral blood. These receptors all come from a woman aged 25 to 45 who had recovered from COVID-19.

This chain uses TRBV5-1 with TRBJ1-6; TRBD1 matches at 9 bases. The trim removed 4 bases at V and 0 bases at J, leaving 11 bases unmatched. The CDR3 covers 19 residues. CDR1 is SGHRS, CDR2 YFSETQ, per germline. The CDR3 DNA is TGCGCCAGCAGCCCCACTACAGGGGGCAAAGGCTCCTATAATTCACCCCTCCACTTT. Amino acids: CASSPTTGGKGSYNSPLHF.

This chain uses TRBV15 with TRBJ2-1, with 7 bases fitting TRBD2. This CDR3 is 16 amino acids long. CDR1 is LNHNV and CDR2 is YYDKDF in the germline V gene (reference sequence). The V segment lost 4 bases and the J segment 7 bases; nucleotides outside the gene matches: 13. CDR3 loop: CATSTSGAASHNEQFF. The DNA of the CDR3 is TGTGCCACCAGCACCAGCGGGGCGGCCTCCCATAATGAGCAGTTCTTC.

This chain connects TRBV18 to TRBJ2-7, with TRBD1 identical over 7 bases. The CDR3 spans 15 residues. The V segment lost 1 base and the J segment 3 bases; nucleotides outside the gene matches: 6. CDR1 KGHSH and CDR2 LQKENI come from the germline V gene. CDR3 sequence reads: CASSPLRDSGYEQYF. The CDR3 region has the DNA TGTGCCAGCTCACCACTCCGGGACAGTGGCTACGAGCAGTACTTC.

The chain is built from TRBV7-8 and TRBJ2-2, with D perhaps TRBD1 (5 bases). CDR3 length: 16 amino acids. Germline CDR1 and CDR2: SGHVS and FQNEAQ. Trimming removed 5 bases from V and 0 bases from J, with 13 bases in between. CDR3 loop: CASSPVARANTGELFF. As DNA, the CDR3 is TGTGCCAGCAGCCCAGTGGCCAGGGCGAACACCGGGGAGCTGTTTTTT.

The rearrangement joins TRBV20-1 to TRBJ1-4, with 10 positions matching TRBD1. The CDR3 runs to 14 residues. V lost 3 bases to trimming and J lost 7 bases; unmatched junction nucleotides: 5. The germline gives CDR1 DFQATT, CDR2 SNEGSKA (reference sequence). DNA of the CDR3: TGCAGTGCTAGTCGACAGGGGGCTTTTGAAAAACTGTTTTTT. Translation: CSASRQGAFEKLFF.

This sequence joins TRBV7-8 and TRBJ2-3; TRBD2 is a possible D gene (5 bases). Trimming removed 8 bases from V and 6 bases from J, with 12 bases in between. The CDR3 has 12 residues. The germline V gene has CDR1 SGHVS and CDR2 FQNEAQ. CDR3 loop: CASGPGFDTQYF. The DNA for the CDR3 is TGTGCCAGCGGCCCGGGATTCGATACGCAGTATTTT.

V and J are TRBV7-2 and TRBJ1-1; the D gene is possibly TRBD1 (6 bases). Germline V CDR1 and CDR2: SGHTA, FQGNSA. This CDR3 is built from 14 residues. V was shortened by 8 bases and J by 10 bases, with 23 bases between the two germline ends. CDR3 sequence: CASVSSGHLPAAFF. CDR3 DNA: TGTGCCAGCGTATCCTCGGGACACCTTCCGGCAGCTTTCTTT.

The rearrangement joins TRBV2 to TRBJ1-1; possibly TRBD1 for D (6 bases). Germline V gene lookup returns CDR1 SNHLY and CDR2 FYNNEI. This CDR3 is built from 16 residues. Trimming took 7 bases from V and 1 from J, leaving 19 bases between them. CDR3 in amino acids: CASKSLPGVRNTEAFF. The CDR3 DNA reads TGTGCCAGCAAATCCCTCCCAGGGGTGAGGAACACTGAAGCTTTCTTT.